This passage covers 15 T cell receptor beta chains from one sample sequenced in a study of blood T cells in healthy people across ages. A second PCR of about 6 to 12 cycles used a sample-barcoded 5' primer and a J-beta primer mix. TCRdb re-called the 5' RACE reads with MiXCR, one entry per CDR3 protein. This sample has 1.5 million to 2 million distinct CDR3 sequences, with 49% found just once. Input material: blood. These receptors were obtained from a woman aged 40 to 50 in good health.

This clonotype occurred a few times. The V and J genes are TRBV28 and TRBJ1-2; D is unresolved. Trimming took 3 bases from V and 8 from J, leaving 16 bases between them. The CDR3 contains 14 residues. Per germline, CDR1 MDHEN and CDR2 SYDVKM. The CDR3 DNA reads as TGTGCCAGCAGTTTGCTGAGGAATCGAGAGGGCTACACCTTC. Translating it yields CASSLLRNREGYTF.

This clonotype has just a few counts. This chain joins TRBV28 and TRBJ2-1, with D possibly being TRBD2 (5 bases). The CDR3 covers 16 residues. V lost 7 bases and J lost 4, with 20 bases in between. In germline, CDR1 is MDHEN, CDR2 SYDVKM. The CDR3 protein is CASTSIRDETYNEQFF. CDR3 sequence (DNA): TGTGCCAGCACGTCCATCCGGGATGAAACTTACAATGAGCAGTTCTTC.

The chain employs TRBV5-1 and TRBJ2-2; D is uncertain. The germline V and J ends were trimmed by 0 bases and 6 bases, with 3 bases remaining between them. The CDR3 spans 12 residues. Germline CDR1 and CDR2: SGHRS and YFSETQ. CDR3 protein: CASSLDSGELFF. In DNA, the CDR3 is TGCGCCAGCAGCTTGGACTCCGGGGAGCTGTTTTTT.

V is TRBV6-2 or TRBV6-3 and J is TRBJ2-3; 12 bases agree with TRBD2. Trimming removed 11 bases from V and 0 bases from J; junction bases left unmatched: 15. Germline V gene data show CDR1 as MNHEY and CDR2 as SVGEGT. The length of the CDR3 is 18 residues. CDR3 DNA: TGTGCCGGCACCTTCCTAGCGGGGGGGCCTTCTAGCACAGATACGCAGTATTTT. Amino acid sequence: CAGTFLAGGPSSTDTQYF.

This rearrangement joins TRBV5-1 to TRBJ1-2; a weak D match, TRBD1 (6 bases). Per the germline V gene, CDR1 is SGHRS and CDR2 is YFSETQ. The CDR3 spans 14 residues. Trimming pared 4 bases from V and 6 bases from J, leaving 16 bases between. CDR3 region: CASSVRDTGNGYTF. CDR3 sequence (DNA): TGCGCCAGCAGCGTCCGGGACACAGGGAATGGCTACACCTTC.

This clonotype appeared a few times. The chain joins TRBV3-1 to TRBJ2-3; a weak D match, TRBD1 (5 bases). From germline, CDR1 is LGHDT and CDR2 YNNKEL (reference sequence). CDR3 length: 16 residues. Trimming took off 1 base at V and 0 bases at J, with 11 bases between the two ends. CDR3 DNA: TGTGCCAGCAGCCAAGGAGGCAGGGTCAGCACAGATACGCAGTATTTT. Translated, it gives CASSQGGRVSTDTQYF.

The rearrangement links TRBV3-1 to TRBJ2-5; TRBD2 aligns across 9 bases. This CDR3 is built from 15 residues. Germline V gene lookup returns CDR1 LGHDT and CDR2 YNNKEL (reference sequence). V shed 6 bases and J 5 bases; nucleotides not matched to a gene: 10. DNA of the CDR3: TGTGCCAGCAGACCCAGAGCGGGGGGATCGGAGACCCAGTACTTC. As protein: CASRPRAGGSETQYF.

The V call is TRBV7-3, the J call TRBJ2-1; 8 nucleotides agree with TRBD2. The V and J ends lost 5 bases and 0 bases, in that order; junction bases with no gene match: 9. CDR1 SGHTA and CDR2 FQGTGA come from the germline V gene. The CDR3 is 17 residues long. In DNA form, the CDR3 reads TGTGCCAGCAGCCCGTCGAGGACTAGCCGCTCCTACAATGAGCAGTTCTTC. It translates to CASSPSRTSRSYNEQFF.

This clonotype occurred many times. The chain carries TRBV5-1 and TRBJ2-3, with D possibly being TRBD2 (5 bases). This CDR3 spans 15 amino acids. The germline gives CDR1 SGHRS, CDR2 YFSETQ. V was trimmed by 1 base and J by 0 bases, leaving 9 bases between them. The CDR3 loop reads CASSLSPGSTDTQYF. As DNA, the CDR3 is TGCGCCAGCAGCTTGTCCCCGGGGAGCACAGATACGCAGTATTTT.

The V gene is TRBV29-1, the J gene TRBJ2-4, with 9 bases aligning to TRBD1. CDR3 length: 17 residues. CDR1 SQVTM and CDR2 ANQGSEA come from the germline V gene. The V segment lost 4 bases and the J segment 13 bases; nucleotides outside the gene matches: 23. The CDR3 DNA sequence: TGCAGCGTTGTGGGGGCCGGGACAGGGATTCCGACGGGGGAGCAGTACTTC. It translates to CSVVGAGTGIPTGEQYF.

This clonotype has more than one count but fewer than ten. The chain recombines TRBV20-1 with TRBJ2-3; the D gene is possibly TRBD1 (6 bases). Germline-derived CDR1 and CDR2 are DFQATT and SNEGSKA (reference sequence). V dropped 5 bases and J dropped 2 bases, with 14 bases sitting between them. This CDR3 has 14 amino acids. The CDR3 sequence: CSAPLRGNTDTQYF. The CDR3, as DNA: TGCAGTGCTCCATTGAGGGGGAACACAGATACGCAGTATTTT.

This clonotype was seen a single time. This sequence joins TRBV6-5 and TRBJ2-4, with 9 positions matching TRBD1. With the DNA end fitting TRBJ2-7 better, the J assignment may be wrong. Germline lookup yields CDR1 MNHEY and CDR2 SVGAGI. The CDR3 is made up of 15 amino acids. The CDR3 sequence: CASKALGDRDYEQYF. DNA of the CDR3: TGTGCCAGCAAGGCTTTGGGGGACAGGGACTACGAGCAGTACTTC.

The V and J genes are TRBV6-2 or TRBV6-3 and TRBJ1-2; D is uncertain. The V and J ends lost 0 bases and 3 bases respectively, with 11 bases between them. This CDR3 comprises 15 residues. Germline V gives CDR1 MNHEY, CDR2 SVGEGT. Written as DNA, the CDR3 is TGTGCCAGCAGTTACTCGATGGTTTCCGACTATGGCTACACCTTC. Translated, it gives CASSYSMVSDYGYTF.

The genes are TRBV7-9 and TRBJ2-5; the match to TRBD1 covers 7 bases. Trimming cost V 4 bases and J 2 bases; bases outside gene matches: 7. CDR3 length equals 15 residues. Germline values: CDR1 SEHNR, CDR2 FQNEAQ (reference sequence). The CDR3 protein is CASSSATGQQETQYF. In DNA form, the CDR3 reads TGTGCCAGCAGCTCCGCCACGGGACAGCAAGAGACCCAGTACTTC. Drawing the rest from reference TRBV7-9 and TRBJ2-5, the complete variable domain is DTGVSQNPRHKITKRGQNVTFRCDPISEHNRLYWYRQTLGQGPEFLTYFQNEAQLEKSRLLSDRFSAERPKGSFSTLEIQRTEQGDSAMYLCASSSATGQQETQYFGPGTRLLVL.

This clonotype has ten or more counts. V gene TRBV6-6 combines with J gene TRBJ2-1; D is possibly TRBD2 (5 bases). This CDR3 spans 13 amino acids. CDR1 MNHNY and CDR2 SVGAGI come from the germline V gene (reference sequence). Trimming removed 2 bases at V and 5 bases at J, with 7 bases between. The CDR3 bases are TGTGCCAGCAGTTACGAGGGTCACAATGAGCAGTTCTTC. It translates to CASSYEGHNEQFF.